This T cell receptor (beta chain) originates from a study of OX40 agonist ivuxolimab in advanced cancers. Sequencing was performed with immunoSEQ multiplex PCR; in TCRdb, only in-frame clones are kept and a portion is missing. This sample has some 37,000 clones, with roughly 82% found just once. The germline V gene has CDR1 LNHDA and CDR2 SQIVND (reference sequence). V gave up 3 bases and J gave up 6 bases, with 11 bases separating them. This CDR3 contains 13 residues. This clonotype originated in an adult with an advanced solid tumor such as melanoma, head and neck, liver or kidney cancer. Sample: CD4+ or CD8+ T cells sorted from blood, taken in a trial of the OX40 agonist ivuxolimab. The chain combines TRBV19 with TRBJ1-2; D uncertain. In nucleotides, the CDR3 is TGTGCCAGTAGTATTGCTTCCGAGGATGGCTACACCTTC. As protein: CASSIASEDGYTF.